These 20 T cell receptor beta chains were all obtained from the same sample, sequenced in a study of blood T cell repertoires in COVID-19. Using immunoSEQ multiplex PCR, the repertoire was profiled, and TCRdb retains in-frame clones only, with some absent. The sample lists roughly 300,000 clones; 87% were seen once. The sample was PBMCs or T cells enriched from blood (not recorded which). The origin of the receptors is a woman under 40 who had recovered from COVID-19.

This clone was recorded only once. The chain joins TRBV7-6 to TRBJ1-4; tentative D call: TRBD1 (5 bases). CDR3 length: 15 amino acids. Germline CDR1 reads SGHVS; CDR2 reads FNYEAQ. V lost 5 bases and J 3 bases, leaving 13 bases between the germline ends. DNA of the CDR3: TGTGCCAGCAGCCCCGACGGGGGTTCTAATGAAAAACTGTTTTTT. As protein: CASSPDGGSNEKLFF.

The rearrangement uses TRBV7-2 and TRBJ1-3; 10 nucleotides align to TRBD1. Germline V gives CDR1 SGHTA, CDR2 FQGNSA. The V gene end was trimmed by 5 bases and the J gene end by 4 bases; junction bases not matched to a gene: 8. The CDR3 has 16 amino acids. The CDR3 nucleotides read TGTGCCAGCAGCACCGGGACAGGGGTCGTAGGAAACACCATATATTTT. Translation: CASSTGTGVVGNTIYF.

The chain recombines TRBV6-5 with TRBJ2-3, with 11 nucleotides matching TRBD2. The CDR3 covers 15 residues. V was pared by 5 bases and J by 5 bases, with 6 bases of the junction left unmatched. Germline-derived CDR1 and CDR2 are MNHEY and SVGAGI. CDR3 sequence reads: CASSSSGGAVDTQYF. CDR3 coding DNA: TGTGCCAGCAGTAGTAGCGGGGGGGCTGTAGATACGCAGTATTTT.

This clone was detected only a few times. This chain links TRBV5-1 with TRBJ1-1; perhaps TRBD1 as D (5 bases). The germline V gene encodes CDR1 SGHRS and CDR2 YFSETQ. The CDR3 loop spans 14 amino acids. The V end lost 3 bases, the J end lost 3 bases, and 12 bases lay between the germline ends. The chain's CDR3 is CASSSGGGYTEAFF. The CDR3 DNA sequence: TGCGCCAGCAGCTCCGGGGGGGGATACACTGAAGCTTTCTTT.

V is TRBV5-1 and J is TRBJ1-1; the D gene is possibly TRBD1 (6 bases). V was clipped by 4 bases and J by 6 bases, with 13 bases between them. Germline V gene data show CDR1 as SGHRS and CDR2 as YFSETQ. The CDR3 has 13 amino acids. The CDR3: CASSPHEGAEAFF. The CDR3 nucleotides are TGCGCCAGCAGCCCCCATGAGGGGGCTGAAGCTTTCTTT.

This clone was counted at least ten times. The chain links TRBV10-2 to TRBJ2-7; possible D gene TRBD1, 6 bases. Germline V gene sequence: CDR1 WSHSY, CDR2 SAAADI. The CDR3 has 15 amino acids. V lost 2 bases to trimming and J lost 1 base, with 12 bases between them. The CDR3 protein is CASSEPRTASYEQYF. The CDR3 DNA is TGCGCCAGCAGTGAGCCAAGGACAGCTTCCTACGAGCAGTACTTC.

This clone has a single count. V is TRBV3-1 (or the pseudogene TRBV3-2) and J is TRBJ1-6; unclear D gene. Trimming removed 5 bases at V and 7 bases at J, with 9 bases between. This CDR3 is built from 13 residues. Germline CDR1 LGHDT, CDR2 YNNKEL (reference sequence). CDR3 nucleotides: TGTGCCAGCAGCTTCAAACAAAATTCACCCCTCCACTTT. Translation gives CASSFKQNSPLHF.

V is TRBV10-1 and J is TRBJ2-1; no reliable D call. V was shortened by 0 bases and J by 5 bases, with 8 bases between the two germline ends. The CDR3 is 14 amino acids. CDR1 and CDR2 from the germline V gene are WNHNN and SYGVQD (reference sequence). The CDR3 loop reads CASSESLNNNEQFF. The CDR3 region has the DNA TGCGCCAGCAGTGAGTCTTTGAACAACAATGAGCAGTTCTTC.

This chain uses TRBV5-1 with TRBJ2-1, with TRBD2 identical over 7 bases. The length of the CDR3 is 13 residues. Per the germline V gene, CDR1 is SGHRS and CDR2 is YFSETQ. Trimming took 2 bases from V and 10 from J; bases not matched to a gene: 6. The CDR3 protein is CASSFGTKGEQFF. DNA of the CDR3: TGCGCCAGCAGCTTTGGGACTAAAGGGGAGCAGTTCTTC.

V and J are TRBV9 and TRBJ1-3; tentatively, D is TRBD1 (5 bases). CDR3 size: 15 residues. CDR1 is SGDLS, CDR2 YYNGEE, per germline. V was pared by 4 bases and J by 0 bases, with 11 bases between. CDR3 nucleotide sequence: TGTGCCAGCAGCCAGGAGGGGCGCTCTGGAAACACCATATATTTT. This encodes CASSQEGRSGNTIYF.

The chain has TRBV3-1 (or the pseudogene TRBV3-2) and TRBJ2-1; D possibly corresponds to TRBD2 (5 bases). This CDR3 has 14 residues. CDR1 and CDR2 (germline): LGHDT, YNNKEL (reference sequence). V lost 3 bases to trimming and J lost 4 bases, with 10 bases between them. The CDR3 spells CASSHRGSYNEQFF. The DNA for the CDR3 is TGTGCCAGCAGCCATCGGGGTTCGTACAATGAGCAGTTCTTC.

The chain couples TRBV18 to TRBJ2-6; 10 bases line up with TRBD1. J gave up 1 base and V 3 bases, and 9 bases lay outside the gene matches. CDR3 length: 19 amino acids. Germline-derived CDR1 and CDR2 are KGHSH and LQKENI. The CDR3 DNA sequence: TGTGCCAGCTCACCGTTACCGGGACAGGGGCCTTCTGGGGCCAACGTCCTGACTTTC. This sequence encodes CASSPLPGQGPSGANVLTF.

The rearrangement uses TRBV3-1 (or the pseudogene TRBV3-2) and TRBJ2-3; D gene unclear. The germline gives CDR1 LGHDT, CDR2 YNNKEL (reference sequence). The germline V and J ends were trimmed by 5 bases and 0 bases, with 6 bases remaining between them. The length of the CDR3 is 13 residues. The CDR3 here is CASSSVSTDTQYF. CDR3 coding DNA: TGTGCCAGCAGCTCGGTCAGCACAGATACGCAGTATTTT.

The CDR3 loop is CASSGGSQETQYF. CDR3 DNA: TGTGCCAGCAGCGGAGGTAGCCAAGAGACCCAGTACTTC. The V and J genes are TRBV5-5 and TRBJ2-5; TRBD2 might be the D (5 bases). The CDR3 sequence is 13 residues long. From germline, CDR1 is SGHKS and CDR2 YYEKEE (reference sequence). Trimming cost V 4 bases and J 1 base, with 8 bases left between them.

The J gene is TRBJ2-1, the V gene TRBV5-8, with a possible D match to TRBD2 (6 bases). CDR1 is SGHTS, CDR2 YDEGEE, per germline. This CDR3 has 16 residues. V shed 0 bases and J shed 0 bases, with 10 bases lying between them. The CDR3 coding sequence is TGTGCCAGCAGCTTGGGTGGCGGGGTCTCCTACAATGAGCAGTTCTTC. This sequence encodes CASSLGGGVSYNEQFF.

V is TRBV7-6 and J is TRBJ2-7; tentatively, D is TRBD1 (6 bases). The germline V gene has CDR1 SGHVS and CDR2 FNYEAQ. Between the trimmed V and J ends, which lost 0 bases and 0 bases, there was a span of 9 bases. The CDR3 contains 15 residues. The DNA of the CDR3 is TGTGCCAGCAGCTTAGCAGCGGACAGCTCCTACGAGCAGTACTTC. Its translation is CASSLAADSSYEQYF. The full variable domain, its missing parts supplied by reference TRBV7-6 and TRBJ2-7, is GAGVSQSPRYKVTKRGQDVALRCDPISGHVSLYWYRQALGQGPEFLTYFNYEAQQDKSGLPNDRFSAERPEGSISTLTIQRTEQRDSAMYRCASSLAADSSYEQYFGPGTRLTVT.

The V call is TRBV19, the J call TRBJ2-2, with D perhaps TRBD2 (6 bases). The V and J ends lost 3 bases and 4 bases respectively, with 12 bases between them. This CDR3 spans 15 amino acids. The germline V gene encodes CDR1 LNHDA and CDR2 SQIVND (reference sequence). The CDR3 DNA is TGTGCCAGTAGTATTGTGGGGACTGGCACCGGGGAGCTGTTTTTT. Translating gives CASSIVGTGTGELFF.

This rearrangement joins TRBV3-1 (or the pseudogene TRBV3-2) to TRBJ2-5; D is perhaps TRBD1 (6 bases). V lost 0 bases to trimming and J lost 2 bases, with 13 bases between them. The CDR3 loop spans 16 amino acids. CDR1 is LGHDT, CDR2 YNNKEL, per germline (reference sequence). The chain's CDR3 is CASSQEGAHAQETQYF. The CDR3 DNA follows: TGTGCCAGCAGCCAAGAGGGGGCCCACGCTCAAGAGACCCAGTACTTC.

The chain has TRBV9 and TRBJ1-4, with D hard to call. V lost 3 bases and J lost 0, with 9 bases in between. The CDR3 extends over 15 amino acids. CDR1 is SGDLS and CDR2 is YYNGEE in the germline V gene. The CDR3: CASSASGTTNEKLFF. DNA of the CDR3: TGTGCCAGCAGCGCCTCCGGGACAACTAATGAAAAACTGTTTTTT.

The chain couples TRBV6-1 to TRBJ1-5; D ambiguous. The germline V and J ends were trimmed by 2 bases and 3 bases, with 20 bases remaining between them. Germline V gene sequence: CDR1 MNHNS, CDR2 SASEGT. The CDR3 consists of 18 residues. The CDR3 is CASSELVAGRFPNQPQHF. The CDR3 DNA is TGTGCCAGCAGTGAACTCGTCGCTGGCAGGTTCCCCAATCAGCCCCAGCATTTT.